These 26 T cell receptor beta chains were sequenced from one sample in a study of chemoradiotherapy in HPV16-positive cancers. Assay used: immunoSEQ multiplex PCR; TCRdb lists only in-frame clones, some missing. Of some 11,000 clones detected, 72% appear once; the ten largest clones hold 8.3%. Sampling was carried out from a patient who underwent chemoradiotherapy. All receptors come from a human donor with HPV-associated anogenital cancer.

The chain couples TRBV7-9 to TRBJ2-3, with unresolved D. Trimming removed 4 bases at V and 3 bases at J, with 8 bases between. This CDR3 contains 13 residues. Germline V gene sequence: CDR1 SEHNR, CDR2 FQNEAQ (reference sequence). Here the CDR3 reads CASSSMGTDTQYF. The CDR3 nucleotides are TGTGCCAGCAGCTCGATGGGGACAGATACGCAGTATTTT.

J is TRBJ2-2 and V is TRBV4-1, with D possibly matching TRBD2 (5 bases). The germline V gene has CDR1 MGHRA and CDR2 YSYEKL. V lost 1 base to trimming and J lost 2 bases, with 8 bases between them. The CDR3 is made up of 15 amino acids. CDR3 sequence: CASSQGRTNTGELFF. Here the CDR3 DNA reads TGCGCCAGCAGCCAAGGGCGGACTAACACCGGGGAGCTGTTTTTT.

The V gene is TRBV28, the J gene TRBJ2-3; weak D call: TRBD1 (6 bases). Germline V gives CDR1 MDHEN, CDR2 SYDVKM. The V end lost 5 bases, the J end lost 0 bases, and 18 bases lay between the germline ends. This CDR3 is 17 amino acids long. The CDR3 DNA reads as TGTGCCAGCAGTCAGCAAACAGGGCTTCTTAGCACAGATACGCAGTATTTT. Amino acid sequence: CASSQQTGLLSTDTQYF.

This chain links TRBV11-2 with TRBJ2-6; 8 nucleotides agree with TRBD1. In germline, CDR1 is SGHAT, CDR2 FQNNGV. The CDR3 is 17 amino acids. J gave up 1 base and V 1 base, and 3 bases lay outside the gene matches. CDR3 nucleotide sequence: TGTGCCAGCAGCTTAGCATACAGGGGGTCTGGGGCCAACGTCCTGACTTTC. This codes for CASSLAYRGSGANVLTF.

The CDR3 is CASSNQGIAEAFF. The CDR3 coding sequence is TGTGCCAGCAGTAATCAGGGTATAGCTGAAGCTTTCTTT. The chain has TRBV25-1 and TRBJ1-1; D may be TRBD1 (5 bases). V was clipped by 5 bases and J by 6 bases, with 13 bases between them. The germline CDR1 and CDR2 sequences are MGHDK and SYGVNS. CDR3 length: 13 amino acids.

This chain connects TRBV6-4 to TRBJ2-3; a weak D match, TRBD1 (5 bases). Germline CDR1 and CDR2: MRHNA and SNTAGT. The germline V and J ends were trimmed by 1 base and 0 bases, with 8 bases remaining between them. CDR3 length equals 15 residues. The CDR3 loop reads CASSDLPGSTDTQYF. The CDR3 nucleotides are TGTGCCAGCAGTGACTTGCCAGGGAGCACAGATACGCAGTATTTT.

This clone was seen only a few times. Additional DNA sequences in this sample encode the identical CDR3. The chain employs TRBV10-3 and TRBJ2-7; tentative D call: TRBD2 (5 bases). V shed 3 bases and J shed 3 bases, with 9 bases lying between them. The CDR3 sequence is 13 residues long. Germline V gene lookup returns CDR1 ENHRY and CDR2 SYGVKD. The CDR3 nucleotides are TGTGCCATCAGTGATGGGGAGAGCTACGAGCAGTACTTC. It codes for CAISDGESYEQYF.

Worth noting for this clone: At one end the junction does not follow the germline gene, possibly because of a read error. The rearrangement joins TRBV9 to TRBJ1-3; D is possibly TRBD1 (5 bases). CDR1 and CDR2 (germline): SGDLS, YYNGEE. The CDR3 consists of 15 residues. This chain's CDR3 is CASSVEGDVENTIYF. The CDR3 nucleotides read TGTGCCAGCAGTGTAGAAGGGGACGTGGAAAACACCATATATTTT.

V gene TRBV7-9 combines with J gene TRBJ1-2; 9 positions agree with TRBD1. This CDR3 comprises 17 residues. Trimming at V came to 5 bases and at J to 4 bases, leaving 14 bases not matched to a gene. Germline V gene lookup returns CDR1 SEHNR and CDR2 FQNEAQ (reference sequence). CDR3 region: CASSGYRTGDKGYGYTF. The CDR3, as DNA: TGTGCCAGCAGCGGCTACAGGACAGGGGATAAGGGCTATGGCTACACCTTC. The full variable domain, in which reference TRBV7-9 and TRBJ1-2 provide the parts outside the CDR3, is DTGVSQNPRHKITKRGQNVTFRCDPISEHNRLYWYRQTLGQGPEFLTYFQNEAQLEKSRLLSDRFSAERPKGSFSTLEIQRTEQGDSAMYLCASSGYRTGDKGYGYTFGSGTRLTVV.

Here the CDR3 reads CASSQTPGHAGELFF. CDR3 DNA sequence: TGCGCCAGCAGCCAAACCCCGGGTCACGCCGGGGAGCTGTTTTTT. V is TRBV4-1 and J is TRBJ2-2; D gene uncertain. Looked up from germline, CDR1 is MGHRA and CDR2 is YSYEKL. The germline V and J ends were trimmed by 2 bases and 6 bases, with 13 bases remaining between them. CDR3 length: 15 residues.

The CDR3 sequence: CASSQDPAGRNQETQYF. CDR3 coding DNA: TGTGCCAGCAGCCAAGACCCTGCTGGGCGGAACCAAGAGACCCAGTACTTC. The gene calls are TRBV14 and TRBJ2-5; D ambiguous. Trimming removed 0 bases at V and 0 bases at J, with 14 bases between. Germline values: CDR1 SGHDN, CDR2 FVKESK. The CDR3 loop spans 17 amino acids.

The chain links TRBV30 to TRBJ2-5; possibly TRBD2 for D (5 bases). Germline V gene sequence: CDR1 GTSNPN, CDR2 SVGIG (reference sequence). V was trimmed by 5 bases and J by 2 bases, leaving 12 bases between them. The CDR3 has 13 residues. CDR3: CAWSSGNQETQYF. CDR3 bases: TGTGCCTGGTCCAGCGGAAATCAAGAGACCCAGTACTTC. Drawing the rest from reference TRBV30 and TRBJ2-5, the complete variable domain is SQTIHQWPATLVQPVGSPLSLECTVEGTSNPNLYWYRQAAGRGLQLLFYSVGIGQISSEVPQNLSASRPQDRQFILSSKKLLLSDSGFYLCAWSSGNQETQYFGPGTRLLVL.

The rearrangement links TRBV19 to TRBJ1-1; D may be TRBD1 (6 bases). The CDR3 is made up of 14 amino acids. Germline V gene lookup returns CDR1 LNHDA and CDR2 SQIVND (reference sequence). The V end lost 4 bases, the J end lost 6 bases, and 15 bases lay between the germline ends. CDR3 sequence: CASSTNHRDSEAFF. CDR3 nucleotide sequence: TGTGCCAGTAGTACCAATCACAGGGATTCTGAAGCTTTCTTT. Based on the CDR3 plus reference TRBV19 and TRBJ1-1, the full variable domain is DGGITQSPKYLFRKEGQNVTLSCEQNLNHDAMYWYRQDPGQGLRLIYYSQIVNDFQKGDIAEGYSVSREKKESFPLTVTSAQKNPTAFYLCASSTNHRDSEAFFGQGTRLTVV.

This clone was seen once. V is TRBV6-1 and J is TRBJ1-3; D is perhaps TRBD1 (5 bases). Per germline, CDR1 MNHNS and CDR2 SASEGT. Trimming removed 3 bases from V and 4 bases from J, with 10 bases in between. The CDR3 is made up of 14 amino acids. In DNA form, the CDR3 reads TGTGCCAGCAGTGACCGGGGGTGGGGAAACACCATATATTTT. Translation: CASSDRGWGNTIYF.

This chain connects TRBV11-3 to TRBJ2-5; D might be TRBD1 (6 bases). This CDR3 has 12 residues. Trimming took 7 bases from V and 5 from J, leaving 11 bases between them. Germline CDR1 is SGHNT and CDR2 is YENEEA. CDR3 in amino acids: CASKGQAETQYF. CDR3 in DNA: TGTGCCAGCAAGGGACAAGCGGAGACCCAGTACTTC.

This clone is categorized as large. The chain joins TRBV4-3 to TRBJ2-7; TRBD2 agrees at 7 bases. V shed 1 base, J shed 6 bases, and the junction held 15 bases outside the gene matches. The CDR3 is made up of 17 amino acids. The germline CDR1 and CDR2 sequences are LGHNA and YSLEER. CDR3 in amino acids: CASSQVLRSAGAGEQYF. As DNA, the CDR3 is TGCGCCAGCAGCCAAGTACTACGTTCGGCGGGAGCCGGCGAGCAGTACTTC.

J is TRBJ2-3 and V is TRBV5-1, with 9 bases fitting TRBD2. The length of the CDR3 is 17 residues. V lost 0 bases and J lost 2; bases outside the gene matches: 7. From germline, CDR1 is SGHRS and CDR2 YFSETQ. The CDR3 reads CASSLAAGGLITDTQYF. The CDR3, as DNA: TGCGCCAGCAGCTTGGCCGCGGGAGGGCTCATCACAGATACGCAGTATTTT.

Here the CDR3 reads CAIRNRDGPYEQYF. The CDR3, as DNA: TGTGCCATCAGAAACCGGGACGGACCCTACGAGCAGTACTTC. The J gene is TRBJ2-7, the V gene TRBV10-3; the D gene could be TRBD1 or TRBD2 (5 bases each). CDR1 is ENHRY, CDR2 SYGVKD, per germline. Trimming cost V 6 bases and J 2 bases, with 14 bases left between them. The CDR3 extends over 14 amino acids.

In its sample, this clone was seen once. This rearrangement joins TRBV7-8 to TRBJ2-1; the match to TRBD2 covers 7 bases. The CDR3 is made up of 15 amino acids. The V gene's germline CDR1 is SGHVS and CDR2 FQNEAQ. After removal of 2 bases from V and 10 bases from J, the junction contained 11 bases not matched to a gene. Here the CDR3 reads CASSLTVGGTREQFF. The CDR3 DNA reads TGTGCCAGCAGCTTAACGGTGGGGGGGACCAGGGAGCAGTTCTTC.

CDR3 sequence reads: CASSQESELASTDTQYF. In DNA, the CDR3 is TGCGCCAGCAGCCAAGAATCGGAACTAGCCTCCACAGATACGCAGTATTTT. The chain recombines TRBV4-3 with TRBJ2-3; perhaps TRBD2 as D (6 bases). The V gene's germline CDR1 is LGHNA and CDR2 YSLEER. V dropped 0 bases and J dropped 2 bases, with 15 bases sitting between them. This CDR3 comprises 17 residues.

The chain is built from TRBV6-4 and TRBJ2-3, with D possibly called TRBD1 or TRBD2 (5 bases each). Germline assignment: CDR1 MRHNA and CDR2 SNTAGT. V was trimmed by 4 bases and J by 0 bases, leaving 5 bases between them. The CDR3 has 13 residues. CDR3 protein: CASSGDSTDTQYF. Written as DNA, the CDR3 is TGTGCCAGCAGTGGGGACAGCACAGATACGCAGTATTTT.

This clone was detected only once. The chain recombines TRBV19 with TRBJ2-5; perhaps TRBD2 as D (5 bases). The CDR3 runs to 13 residues. Looked up from germline, CDR1 is LNHDA and CDR2 is SQIVND (reference sequence). Deletions cut 6 bases from V and 1 base from J, with 9 bases between. This CDR3 reads CASRYRGQETQYF. The CDR3 DNA reads TGTGCCAGTAGATACCGGGGCCAAGAGACCCAGTACTTC.

This clone appeared a single time. The J gene is TRBJ2-1, the V gene TRBV11-2; the D gene is possibly TRBD2 (6 bases). This CDR3 has 16 residues. The V and J ends lost 5 bases and 7 bases respectively, with 21 bases between them. Germline V gene data show CDR1 as SGHAT and CDR2 as FQNNGV. In nucleotides, the CDR3 is TGTGCCAGCAGCGCAGAGGGTGGTGGGAGGTGGAATGAGCAGTTCTTC. Encoded protein: CASSAEGGGRWNEQFF.

V gene TRBV12-5 combines with J gene TRBJ2-1, with 12 bases that match TRBD2. The germline gives CDR1 LGHNT, CDR2 FRNRAP. The V gene end was trimmed by 6 bases and the J gene end by 2 bases; junction bases not matched to a gene: 17. The CDR3 covers 20 residues. CDR3 DNA sequence: TGTGCTAGTGGCCTGGGGGGACTAGCGGGCCCCAGGACGACCTACAATGAGCAGTTCTTC. Translating it yields CASGLGGLAGPRTTYNEQFF.

The chain couples TRBV28 to TRBJ1-2; no clear D. Germline CDR1 is MDHEN and CDR2 is SYDVKM. V was shortened by 4 bases and J by 2 bases, with 14 bases between the two germline ends. The CDR3 totals 15 residues. The CDR3 is CASSSSSGGNYGYTF. CDR3 bases: TGTGCCAGCAGTTCCTCTTCTGGTGGGAACTATGGCTACACCTTC.

This clone was detected only a few times. V gene TRBV27 combines with J gene TRBJ1-4; D remains unclear. The CDR3 covers 16 residues. V was shortened by 7 bases and J by 7 bases, with 22 bases between the two germline ends. Germline assignment: CDR1 MNHEY and CDR2 SMNVEV (reference sequence). DNA for the CDR3: TGTGCCAGCACCCCTCGGGCAGGATTAGGGAGTGAAAAACTGTTTTTT. Protein sequence: CASTPRAGLGSEKLFF.